This TCR beta chain was documented in a study of PD-1 blockade in classical Hodgkin lymphoma. Trimming removed 10 bases at V and 1 base at J, with 23 bases between. This CDR3 has 17 residues. The V gene's germline CDR1 is MDHEN and CDR2 SYDVKM. Sequencing was performed with immunoSEQ multiplex PCR; in TCRdb, only in-frame clones are kept and a portion is missing. Counted here are around 58,000 clones, around nine tenths occurring once; the ten biggest clones make up 9.7%. Every patient relapsed after autologous stem cell transplantation, and brentuximab vedotin exposure varied. The chain combines TRBV28 with TRBJ1-5; TRBD1 might be the D (5 bases). The source material was peripheral blood mononuclear cells (PBMCs), sampled at baseline. This TCR came from a human donor with classical Hodgkin lymphoma. The CDR3 region is CATPARWDPLSNQPQHF. DNA of the CDR3: TGTGCCACCCCGGCCCGGTGGGACCCTTTAAGCAATCAGCCCCAGCATTTT.